This passage covers 4 T cell receptor beta chains from one sample sequenced in a study of molecular identifiers for immune sequencing clone quantification. MiXCR was run by TCRdb on the PCR reads, yielding one entry per CDR3 protein. The data contain about 640,000 distinct CDR3 sequences, 15% to 20% of them singletons. Sequenced input: naive CD8+ T cells from blood, with Jurkat cell RNA spiked in. Subset noted: FACS-sorted CD8+CD4-CCR7+CD45RA+ naive T cells. Receptors were obtained from a human donor in good health. Some libraries in this study had Jurkat cell RNA spiked in.

This clonotype came up many times. As DNA, the CDR3 is TGTGCCAGCAGCTTAGGGACTAGCGGAGAGCAGTTCTTC. It specifies CASSLGTSGEQFF. The chain recombines TRBV7-2 with TRBJ2-1; 10 bases are a match to TRBD2. Germline V CDR1 and CDR2: SGHTA, FQGNSA. The CDR3 consists of 13 residues. V gave up 1 base and J gave up 10 bases; unmatched junction bases: 1.

This clonotype was detected many times. This chain connects TRBV19 to TRBJ1-5; D gene ambiguous. This CDR3 region has 12 residues. V dropped 1 base and J dropped 5 bases, with 3 bases sitting between them. CDR1 and CDR2 (germline): LNHDA, SQIVND (reference sequence). CDR3 DNA: TGTGCCAGTAGTATAGGGTATCAGCCCCAGCATTTT. Protein product: CASSIGYQPQHF.

In its sample, this clonotype was seen many times. The chain combines TRBV6-5 with TRBJ2-7, with 12 bases lining up with TRBD2. The trim removed 6 bases at V and 7 bases at J, leaving 10 bases unmatched. The CDR3 is 15 amino acids. In germline, CDR1 is MNHEY, CDR2 SVGAGI. CDR3 DNA: TGTGCCAGCAGGCCTAGACTAGCGGGAGTGCTGGAGCAGTACTTC. This gives the protein CASRPRLAGVLEQYF.

Ten or more counts support this clonotype. The chain carries TRBV20-1 and TRBJ1-2, with D unclear. Trimming stripped 1 base from V and 8 bases from J, with 5 bases between. The germline gives CDR1 DFQATT, CDR2 SNEGSKA (reference sequence). The CDR3 extends over 10 amino acids. CDR3 DNA sequence: TGCAGTGCTAGAGGAGTCGGCTACACCTTC. This sequence encodes CSARGVGYTF.